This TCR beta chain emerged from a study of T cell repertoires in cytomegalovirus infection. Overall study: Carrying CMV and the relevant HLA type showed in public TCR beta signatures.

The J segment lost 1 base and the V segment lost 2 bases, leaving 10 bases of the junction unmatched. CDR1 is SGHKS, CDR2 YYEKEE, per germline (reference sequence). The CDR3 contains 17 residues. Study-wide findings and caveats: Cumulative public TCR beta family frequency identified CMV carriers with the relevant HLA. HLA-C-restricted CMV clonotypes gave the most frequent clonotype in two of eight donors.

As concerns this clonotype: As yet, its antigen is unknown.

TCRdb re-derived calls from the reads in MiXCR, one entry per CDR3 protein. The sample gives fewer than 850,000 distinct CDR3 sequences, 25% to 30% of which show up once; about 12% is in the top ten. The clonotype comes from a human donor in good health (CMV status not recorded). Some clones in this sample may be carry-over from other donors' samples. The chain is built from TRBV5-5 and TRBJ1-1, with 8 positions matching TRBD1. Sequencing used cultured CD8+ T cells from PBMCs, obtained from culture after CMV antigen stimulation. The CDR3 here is CASSFTDRGAWNTEAFF. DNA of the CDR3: TGTGCCAGCAGCTTTACCGACAGGGGAGCGTGGAACACTGAAGCTTTCTTT.